The clone carrying this T cell receptor beta chain showed up just once. Approximately 29,000 T cell genomes, or approximately 300 ng DNA, went into replicate PCRs of unsorted PBMC. Clones were sequenced by immunoSEQ multiplex PCR, and TCRdb holds only the in-frame ones, with some missing. The table shows some 450,000 clones, with 75% to 80% occurring only once. V lost 11 bases and J lost 7, with 17 bases in between. Germline V gene lookup returns CDR1 SNHLY and CDR2 FYNNEI. This CDR3 is 13 amino acids long. This entry is derived from a study of shared clonotypes between healthy human individuals. The TCR originated in a middle-aged woman in good health. Some clones in this sample may be carry-over from other donors' samples. The V call is TRBV2, the J call TRBJ1-4; D is perhaps TRBD1 (5 bases). Sequencing was done on a sample of PBMCs. In nucleotides, the CDR3 is TGTGCCGGAAGGGGAATTGAGCTTGAAAAACTGTTTTTT. It yields the protein CAGRGIELEKLFF.